One T cell receptor beta chain is described in this entry. No cognate antigen has been identified for it. Nothing much larger sits one base from this clone, and base qualities are not available. The germline V gene (reference sequence) gives CDR1 as SEHNR and CDR2 as FQNEAQ. V lost 5 bases and J lost 5 bases, and the count of bases not matched to a germline gene is 4. From its cysteine to its phenylalanine, the CDR3 spans 14 amino acids. Here the CDR3 DNA is all that survives: 42 bases in frame from base 1. The sample belongs to a study of T cell changes during pregnancy in multiple sclerosis (dated by TCRdb to about 2019). About the full investigation: The study examined how the T cell repertoire changed over the course of pregnancy in women with multiple sclerosis.

The library was produced with the immunoSEQ multiplex PCR assay. In its TCRdb copy, this immuneACCESS table keeps in-frame sequences only and misses some clones. Where compared with another copy, unresolved V genes explain less than half of these, and the others have no known cause. In this sample the table shows tens of thousands of clones, just over 90% of which occur a single time. Around 2% of the sample goes to the ten largest clones. Specimen: peripheral blood, collected in the second trimester of pregnancy. The sequence joins TRBV7-9 to TRBJ1-4; 8 junctional bases match TRBD1. The sequence was obtained from a female donor with multiple sclerosis, enrolled in a pregnancy study. The CDR3 protein is CASSEGQENEKLFF. The DNA sequence is given as TGTGCCAGCAGCGAGGGACAGGAAAATGAAAAACTGTTTTTT.